This T cell receptor (beta chain) is drawn from a study of T cells in Graves' hyperthyroidism and ophthalmopathy. Study summary: Peripheral blood sampling occurred at initial diagnosis, before any treatment.

What was amplified from RNA transcripts were TCR beta CDR3 regions. In the first-round RT-PCR of the TCR CDR3, the HTBI primer set was used. TCRdb reprocessed the multiplex PCR reads via MiXCR and lists one record per CDR3 protein. Of around 600,000 distinct CDR3 sequences in the sample, approximately 15% were seen once. Patients with uncontrolled infections, other autoimmune diseases, pregnancy or lactation were excluded. Per the germline V gene, CDR1 is MGHRA and CDR2 is YSYEKL. The CDR3 runs 15 residues. Trimming removed 2 bases from V and 4 bases from J; junction bases left unmatched: 7. Findings and limits, study-wide: Most expanded thyroid clonotypes above 0.001 recurred in blood.

This clonotype was picked up many times. Its antigen is as yet unknown. What was sequenced was blood. The sequence was collected from a woman between 50 and 59 years old with Graves' ophthalmopathy. V gene TRBV4-1 combines with J gene TRBJ2-5, with 7 bases matching TRBD1. Here the CDR3 reads CASSQPDRDVETQYF. CDR3 bases: TGCGCCAGCAGCCAACCAGACAGGGACGTAGAGACCCAGTACTTC.